This T cell receptor beta chain was identified during a study of T cell repertoires in cytomegalovirus infection (dated by TCRdb to between 2017 and 2020). Study-wide context: Alongside well-studied HLA-B-restricted epitopes, the peptide stimulations were aimed at recently identified HLA-C-restricted CMV epitopes, whose presentation resists viral immunomodulation. The HLA type of each donor mattered for the analysis, because public TCR beta signatures pointed to carriage of CMV infection along with the matching HLA type. Broader findings and caveats from the paper: Carriers of CMV infection plus the relevant HLA type were discriminated by the cumulative frequency of public TCR beta family members in the study cohort and in an independent roughly 400-donor cohort. The ex vivo response was dominated by HLA-C-restricted CMV-specific TCR beta clonotypes, and the single most frequent clonotype in two of eight donors was supplied by these HLA-C-restricted clonotypes.

The data were produced on an Illumina HiSeq 1500. Through fastp at Q25 and MiXCR, TCRdb rebuilt clones from the public reads, retaining in-frame beta chains. Entries are consolidated by CDR3 protein sequence, retaining the most common genes and DNA. The table for this sample lists under 850,000 distinct CDR3 sequences; 30% to 35% of them were counted only once. About 20% of the sample comes from the top ten. According to the study, the label for this sample's treatment or condition signals: in vitro stimulation with specific CMV peptide epitopes to enrich CMV-specific T cells. Between the V and J ends, shortened by 0 bases and 2 bases respectively, the junction contains 8 bases. The germline V gene (reference sequence) sets CDR1 to SGHNT and CDR2 to YYREEE. The CDR3 holds 15 amino acids from the cysteine to the phenylalanine. The retained sequence is limited to the CDR3, 45 bases, with the frame set at the first base.

Comment on this clonotype: What antigen it recognizes has not been identified. Per-base quality was not reported, and no clone a single base away is much larger than it.

Sequenced material: cultured PBMCs, taken from culture after CMV antigen stimulation. The receptor was isolated from a human donor in good health (CMV status not recorded). Some clones in this sample may be carry-over from other donors' samples. This receptor chain uses TRBV5-4 and TRBJ2-2, with the identity of the D gene unclear. The sequenced DNA is TGTGCCAGCAGCTTGGTTGGCAGAAACACCGGGGAGCTGTTTTTT. This is translated as CASSLVGRNTGELFF.